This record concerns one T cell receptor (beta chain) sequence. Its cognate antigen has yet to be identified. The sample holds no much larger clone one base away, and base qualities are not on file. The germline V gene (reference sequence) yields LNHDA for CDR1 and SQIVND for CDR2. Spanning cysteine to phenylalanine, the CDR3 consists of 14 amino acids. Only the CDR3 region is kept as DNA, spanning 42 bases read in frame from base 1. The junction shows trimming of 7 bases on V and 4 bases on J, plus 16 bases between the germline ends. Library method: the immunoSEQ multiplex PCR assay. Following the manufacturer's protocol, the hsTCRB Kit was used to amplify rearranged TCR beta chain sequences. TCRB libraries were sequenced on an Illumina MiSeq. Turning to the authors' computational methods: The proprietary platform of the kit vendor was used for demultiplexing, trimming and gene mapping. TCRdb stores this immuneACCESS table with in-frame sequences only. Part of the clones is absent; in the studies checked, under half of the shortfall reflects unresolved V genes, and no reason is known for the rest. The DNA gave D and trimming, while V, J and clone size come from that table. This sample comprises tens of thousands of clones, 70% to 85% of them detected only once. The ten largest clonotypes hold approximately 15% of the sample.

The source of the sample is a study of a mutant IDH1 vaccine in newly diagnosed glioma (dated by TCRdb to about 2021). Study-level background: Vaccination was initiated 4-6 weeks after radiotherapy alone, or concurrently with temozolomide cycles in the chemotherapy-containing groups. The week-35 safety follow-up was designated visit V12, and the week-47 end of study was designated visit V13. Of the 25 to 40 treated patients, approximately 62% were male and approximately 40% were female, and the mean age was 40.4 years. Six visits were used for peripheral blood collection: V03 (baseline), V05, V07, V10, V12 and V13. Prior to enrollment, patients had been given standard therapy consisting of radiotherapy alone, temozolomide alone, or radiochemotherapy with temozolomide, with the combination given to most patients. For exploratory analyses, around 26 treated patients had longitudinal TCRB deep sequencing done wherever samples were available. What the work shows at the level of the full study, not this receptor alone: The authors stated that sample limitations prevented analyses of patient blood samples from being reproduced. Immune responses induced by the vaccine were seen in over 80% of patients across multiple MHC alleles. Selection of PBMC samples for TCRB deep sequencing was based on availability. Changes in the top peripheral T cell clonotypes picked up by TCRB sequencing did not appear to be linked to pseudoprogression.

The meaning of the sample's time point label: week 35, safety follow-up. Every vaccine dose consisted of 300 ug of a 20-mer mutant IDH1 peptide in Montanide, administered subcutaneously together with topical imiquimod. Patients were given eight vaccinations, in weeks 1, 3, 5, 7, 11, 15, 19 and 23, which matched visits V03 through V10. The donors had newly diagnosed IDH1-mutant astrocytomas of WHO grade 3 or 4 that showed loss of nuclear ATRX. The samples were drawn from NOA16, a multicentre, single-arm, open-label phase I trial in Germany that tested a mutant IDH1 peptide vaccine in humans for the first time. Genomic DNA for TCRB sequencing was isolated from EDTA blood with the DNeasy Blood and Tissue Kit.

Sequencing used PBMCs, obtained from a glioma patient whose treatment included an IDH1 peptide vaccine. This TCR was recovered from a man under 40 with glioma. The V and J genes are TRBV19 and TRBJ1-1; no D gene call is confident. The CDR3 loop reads CASTSRARATEAFF. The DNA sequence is TGTGCCAGTACCTCACGGGCTAGGGCCACTGAAGCTTTCTTT.